This T cell receptor (beta chain) emerged from a study of cytomegalovirus exposure and HLA in healthy donors (dated by TCRdb to about 2017). Background on the whole study: In an earlier analysis of several hundred of the donors, approximately 260 Gb of sequence data and some 120 million unique TCR beta sequences from about 190 million T cells were reported. An early release covering roughly 600 HLA-typed donors comprised about 310 gigabases of sequencing data and tens of millions of unique TCR sequences. Among the roughly 390 genotyped donors, around 81% belonged to the genetic ancestry cluster associated with self-reported Caucasian donors. The aim of the study was to test whether cataloging public T cell receptors could identify signatures of past pathogen exposure. Using immunosequencing, the study profiled T cell repertoires from 666 subjects and related those repertoires to cytomegalovirus serostatus. In addition to the first cohort of roughly 670 subjects, a separate validation cohort of approximately 110 different subjects was used. The study combined high-throughput TCR immunosequencing, statistical association of individual TCRs with disease status, and machine learning to predict cytomegalovirus infection status. A later analysis re-examined previously published TCR beta repertoires from about 700 donors and added high-resolution HLA genotyping to investigate patterns of TCR occurrence. In the later analysis, no new phenotypic data were used to find candidate immune exposures; instead, reliance was placed on TCR beta sequences and their occurrence across donors. In an earlier analysis of over 550 of the donors, high-throughput TCR beta sequencing was used to judge whether each TCR beta V gene segment behaved as functional or pseudogenic. Donor age, sex, ethnicity and CMV serostatus were collected together with the repertoire data. In a later genetic analysis, genome-wide SNP genotypes for about three fifths of the roughly 670 donors were used, and that subset was treated as a discovery cohort. All discovery cohort repertoires had been generated using a single sequencing platform. HLA typing covered class I and class II loci at four-digit resolution. Typing coverage differed by locus: A, B, C, DRB1 and DQB1 were typed in about 620-630 donors, DQA1 in roughly 500, DPA1 in 600 to 610, and DPB1 in around 490. Because of strong linkage in the cohort, four or five DR-DQ haplotypes were treated as single units for association and clustering. Among approximately 370 genotyped donors of the cohort, an average of roughly 230,000 unique TCR beta nucleotide sequences was sequenced per donor, of which 15% to 20% were non-productive. Study-level results and caveats: The authors suggested that the approach could potentially be extended to other disease states and immunological phenotypes. Compared with equally common non-associated chains, HLA-associated TCR beta chains in a later analysis were more clonally expanded and had lower generation probabilities. Sequencing depth was assumed to be roughly uniform across donors in the presence/absence analyses, though that assumption may not hold. An earlier analysis of several hundred of the donors showed that most TCR beta V segments appeared in productive rearrangements either about 90% or about 30% of the time, which broadly matched IMGT annotations. The cohort was sequenced for TCR beta chains only, and without alpha or paired-chain data the features that could be detected were limited. A cluster of highly shared sequence variants was judged likely to represent a technical artifact of the sequencing pipeline. A total of 150 or so TCR beta chains were listed by the study as associated with cytomegalovirus. When HLA alleles, especially DR and DQ, strongly co-occurred, attributing TCR associations to individual alleles was difficult. In a later analysis, the rate of TCR association differed among HLA loci, with DRB1 alleles having the most associated TCRs and HLA-C alleles having the fewest. Most TCR sequences were seen in very few donors, while some public TCRs were found in many individuals. Some IMGT-functional V segments, including TRBV6-2 and TRBV6-3, could not be told apart with the 87-base-pair reads, so those segments were excluded. Specific HLA alleles were associated with 18,000 or so TCR beta sequences at a false discovery rate of 0.05 in a later analysis. Because HLA typing was missing for some donors at each locus, association tests included only the typed subset. According to a later analysis, most CMV-associated TCR beta chains appeared to be HLA-restricted, and the HLA associations seemed to be driven largely by CMV exposure. According to a later genetic analysis, donors in an Asian-associated ancestry cluster had fewer N-insertions in productive TCRs than the approximately 650-donor mean. Because counts were too low, roughly 18 rarely observed V segments, including chromosome 9 orphons, were left out of the earlier analysis of roughly 600 of the donors. The classifier was reported to diagnose cytomegalovirus status with high specificity and sensitivity in both the original cohort and the validation cohort. Several of the top co-occurrence clusters appeared to be linked to parvovirus B19, influenza, CMV and Epstein-Barr virus, according to a later analysis. Correlated functional status among segregating V segments might be attributable to linkage disequilibrium, but an unknown experimental factor could not be ruled out. A further reported finding was that TCR beta sequences accurately predicted the HLA-A and HLA-B alleles for most subjects in the first cohort. A few of the identified cytomegalovirus-associated TCR beta chains were confirmed in vitro to be specific for cytomegalovirus antigens. Immune exposure information for the cohort was limited to CMV serostatus. An association between a missense DCLRE1C variant and V-gene and J-gene trimming of TCR beta chains was found in a later genetic analysis and replicated in an independent cohort.

Including cysteine and phenylalanine, the CDR3 has 16 amino acids. The CDR3 DNA has 48 bases and is translated from base 1. CDR1 MNHNS and CDR2 SASEGT are derived from the germline V gene. V and J are trimmed by 2 bases and 3 bases, and the gene matches miss 7 bases of the junction. The library was built by means of the immunoSEQ multiplex PCR assay. For the multiplex PCR, a mixture combining 60 forward primers for TCR Vbeta segments and 13 reverse primers for TCR Jbeta segments was used. Amplification of the CDR3 region of rearranged TCR beta genes was performed with a multiplex PCR assay on genomic DNA. The Illumina HiSeq System was used to sequence the amplified TCR beta libraries as 87-base-pair reads. Concerning the study's data processing: Across the roughly 700 repertoires, a later analysis counted some 81 million unique TCR beta chains, approximately 10 million of which were shared by at least two donors. Raw reads were error-corrected and collapsed into unique sequences with a nearest-neighbor algorithm that merged closely related sequences to remove PCR and sequencing errors. To assign V, D and J gene segments, CDR3 sequences were aligned to IMGT reference sequences. Each retained sequence needed at least a six-nucleotide match to both a V gene segment and a J gene segment. Rearrangements were called productive when the CDR3 lacked stop codons and stayed in frame with V and J; all others were non-productive. CDR3 was defined according to IMGT convention as the region running from the second conserved V-encoded cysteine to the conserved J-encoded phenylalanine. Sequences without an unambiguous match to a single V gene segment were excluded from the earlier analysis of almost 600 of the donors. In an earlier analysis of roughly 600 of the donors, a V segment was called functional when productive rearrangements were above 56.7%, and segregating when the standard deviation between donors exceeded 5%. To diagnose cytomegalovirus status from the catalog of TCR beta chain sequences, a statistical classification framework was built. In a later analysis, V and J genes were assigned by comparing TCR nucleotide sequences against IMGT/GENE-DB human TR gene sequences. A later analysis assigned CDR3 sequences and most-parsimonious VDJ recombination scenarios with the TCRdist pipeline. In a later analysis, every TCR beta chain was defined by the combination of its CDR3 amino acid sequence and its V-gene family, and reads without a unique V-gene family were dropped. As a way to deal with suspected cross-contamination and a sequencing artifact, a later analysis dropped under 600 nucleotide sequences that were highly shared and had low generation probability. In a later analysis, a clonal expansion index was calculated for each public chain from normalized within-repertoire ranks of inferred template counts. In a later analysis, generation probabilities were computed with a VDJ recombination model fitted to out-of-frame rearrangements, and the resulting probabilities were checked against IGoR. In a later analysis, TCR-TCR, TCR-HLA and TCR-CMV co-occurrence was scored with hypergeometric tests, and a repertoire-size bias correction was applied to TCR pairs. In a later analysis, false discovery rates were estimated by permuting HLA or CMV assignments 20 times. In a later analysis, co-occurring TCRs were grouped using DBSCAN, and TCRdist sequence similarity was added for clustering within HLA-allele-positive subsets. For co-occurrence clustering, repertoires with fewer than 30,000 or more than 120,000 public chains were excluded, along with a handful of repertoires with anomalous nucleotide sharing. The table was pulled from immuneACCESS by TCRdb, which kept in-frame rearrangements only. Such tables lose some clones; where checked, under half of the loss comes from unresolved V genes, and the rest has no known cause. That table supplies the V and J calls and clone size; D and trimming were determined from the DNA. For this sample there are fewer than 200,000 clones; around 63% appear just once. The ten largest account for 4.5% of the sample.

This clone was counted only a few times. The antigen it recognizes is unknown. Base qualities are not recorded, but no much larger clone differs from it by a single base. The cohort comprised hundreds of healthy bone marrow donors. Cohort members were all nominally healthy when sampled, although unrecorded immune exposures were likely present. The donor tested CMV seropositive, placing the donor among the roughly 270 seropositive members of the cohort. A peripheral blood sample was provided by each donor, and peripheral blood mononuclear cells were used for TCR beta sequencing. Genomic DNA was extracted from the blood cell samples with the Qiagen DNeasy Blood Extraction Kit.

The chain is made from TRBV6-1 and TRBJ2-7; 10 central nucleotides agree with TRBD1. The sequencing input was PBMCs. This TCR came from a woman aged 18 to 35 in good health and CMV-seropositive. The nucleotides are TGTGCCAGCAGTGAAAGTCTAGGGACAGGGGTCTACGAGCAGTACTTC. Translated, this is CASSESLGTGVYEQYF.